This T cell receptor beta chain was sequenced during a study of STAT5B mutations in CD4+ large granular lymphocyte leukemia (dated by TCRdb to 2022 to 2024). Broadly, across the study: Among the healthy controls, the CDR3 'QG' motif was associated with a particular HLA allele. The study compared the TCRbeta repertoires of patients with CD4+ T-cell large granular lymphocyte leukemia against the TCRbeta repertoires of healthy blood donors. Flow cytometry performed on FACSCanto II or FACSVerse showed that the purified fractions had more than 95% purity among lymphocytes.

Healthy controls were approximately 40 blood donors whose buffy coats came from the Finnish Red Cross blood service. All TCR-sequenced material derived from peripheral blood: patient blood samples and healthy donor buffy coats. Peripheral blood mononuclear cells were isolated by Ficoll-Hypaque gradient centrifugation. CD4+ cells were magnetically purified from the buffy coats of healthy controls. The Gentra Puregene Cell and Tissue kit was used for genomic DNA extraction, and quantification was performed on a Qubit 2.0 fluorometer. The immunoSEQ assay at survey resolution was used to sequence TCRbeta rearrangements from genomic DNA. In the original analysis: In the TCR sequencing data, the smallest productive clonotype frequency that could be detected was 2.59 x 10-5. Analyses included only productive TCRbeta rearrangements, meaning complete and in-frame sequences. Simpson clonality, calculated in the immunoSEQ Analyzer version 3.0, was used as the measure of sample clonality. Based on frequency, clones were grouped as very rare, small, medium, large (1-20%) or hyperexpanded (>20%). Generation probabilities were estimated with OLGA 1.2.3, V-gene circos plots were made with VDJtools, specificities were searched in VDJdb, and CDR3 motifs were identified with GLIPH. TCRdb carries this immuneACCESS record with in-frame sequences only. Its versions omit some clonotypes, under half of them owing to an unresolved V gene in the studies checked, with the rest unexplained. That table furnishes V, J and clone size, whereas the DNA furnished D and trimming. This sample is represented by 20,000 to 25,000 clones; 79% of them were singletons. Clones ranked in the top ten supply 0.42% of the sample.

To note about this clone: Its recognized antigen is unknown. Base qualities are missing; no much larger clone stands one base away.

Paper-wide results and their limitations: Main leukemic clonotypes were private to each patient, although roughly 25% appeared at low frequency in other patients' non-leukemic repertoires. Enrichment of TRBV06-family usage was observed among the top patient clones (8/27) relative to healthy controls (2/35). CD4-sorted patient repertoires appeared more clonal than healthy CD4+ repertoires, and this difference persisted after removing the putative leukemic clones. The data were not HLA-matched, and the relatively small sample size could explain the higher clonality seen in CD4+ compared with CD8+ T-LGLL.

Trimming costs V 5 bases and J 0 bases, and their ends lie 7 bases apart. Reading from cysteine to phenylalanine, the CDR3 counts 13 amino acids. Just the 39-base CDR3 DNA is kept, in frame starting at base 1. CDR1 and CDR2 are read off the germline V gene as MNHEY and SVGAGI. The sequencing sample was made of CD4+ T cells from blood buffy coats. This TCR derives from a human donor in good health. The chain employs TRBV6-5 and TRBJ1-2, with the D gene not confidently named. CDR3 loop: CASSRDSNYGYTF. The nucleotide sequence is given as TGTGCCAGCAGTAGAGACTCTAACTATGGCTACACCTTC.